This entry features one TCR beta chain sequence. The germline V and J ends were trimmed by 0 bases and 6 bases, with 11 bases remaining between them. The length of the CDR3 is 15 residues. In germline, CDR1 is SNHLY, CDR2 FYNNEI. This sample stems from a study of blood T cells in healthy people across ages. Primers used in a second PCR of roughly 6 to 11 cycles were a sample-barcoded 5' primer and a J-beta primer mix. TCRdb re-called the 5' RACE reads with MiXCR, one entry per CDR3 protein. The table lists 1.5 million to 2 million distinct CDR3 sequences, 49% of them singletons. The receptor was derived from a woman in her forties in good health. What was sequenced was blood. The chain joins TRBV2 to TRBJ2-2; D tentatively fits TRBD1 or TRBD2 (5 bases each). The CDR3 loop is CASSEARGRAGELFF. Here the CDR3 DNA reads TGTGCCAGCAGTGAAGCCCGGGGACGGGCCGGGGAGCTGTTTTTT.